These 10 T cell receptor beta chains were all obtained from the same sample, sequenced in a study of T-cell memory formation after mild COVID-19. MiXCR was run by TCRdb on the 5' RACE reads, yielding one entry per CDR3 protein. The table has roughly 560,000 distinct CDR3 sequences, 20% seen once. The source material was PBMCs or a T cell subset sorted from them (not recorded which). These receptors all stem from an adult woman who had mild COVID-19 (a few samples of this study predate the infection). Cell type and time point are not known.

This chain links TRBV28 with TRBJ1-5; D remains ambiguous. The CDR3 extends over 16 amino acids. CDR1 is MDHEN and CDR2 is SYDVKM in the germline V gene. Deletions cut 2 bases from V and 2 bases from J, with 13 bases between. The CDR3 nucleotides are TGTGCCAGCAGTTTAATCACAGCGATGGGCAATCAGCCCCAGCATTTT. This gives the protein CASSLITAMGNQPQHF.

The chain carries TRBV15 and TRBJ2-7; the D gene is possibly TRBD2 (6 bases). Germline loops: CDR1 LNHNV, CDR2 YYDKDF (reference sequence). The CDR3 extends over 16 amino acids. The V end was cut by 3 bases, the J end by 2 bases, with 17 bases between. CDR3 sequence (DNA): TGTGCCACCAGCAGCCGGACGGGAGATCCGGCCTACGAGCAGTACTTC. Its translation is CATSSRTGDPAYEQYF.

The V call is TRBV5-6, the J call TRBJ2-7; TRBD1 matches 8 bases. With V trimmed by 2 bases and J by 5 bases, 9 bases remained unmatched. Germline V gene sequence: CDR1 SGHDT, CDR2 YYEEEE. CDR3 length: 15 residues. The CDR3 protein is CASSLGDRGPHEQYF. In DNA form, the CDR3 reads TGTGCCAGCAGCTTAGGAGACAGGGGACCCCACGAGCAGTACTTC.

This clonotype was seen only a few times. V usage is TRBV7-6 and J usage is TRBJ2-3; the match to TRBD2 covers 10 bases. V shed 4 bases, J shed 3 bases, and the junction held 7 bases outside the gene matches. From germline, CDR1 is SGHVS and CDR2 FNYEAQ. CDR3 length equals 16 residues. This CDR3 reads CASSYASGRVTDTQYF. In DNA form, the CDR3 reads TGTGCCAGCAGCTATGCTAGCGGGAGAGTAACAGATACGCAGTATTTT.

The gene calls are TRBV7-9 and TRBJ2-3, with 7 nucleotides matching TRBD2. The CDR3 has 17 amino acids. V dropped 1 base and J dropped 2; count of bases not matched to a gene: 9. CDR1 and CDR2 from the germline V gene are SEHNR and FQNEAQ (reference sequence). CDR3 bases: TGTGCCAGCAGCTTAGGTTCTAGCGGAGTATCCACAGATACGCAGTATTTT. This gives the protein CASSLGSSGVSTDTQYF.

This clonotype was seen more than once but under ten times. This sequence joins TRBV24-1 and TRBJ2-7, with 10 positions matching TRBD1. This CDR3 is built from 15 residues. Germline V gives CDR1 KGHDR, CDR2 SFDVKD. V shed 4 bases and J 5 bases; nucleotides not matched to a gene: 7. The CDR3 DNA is TGTGCCACCAGTGAAGCCGGGACAGGGGACAACGAGCAGTACTTC. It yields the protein CATSEAGTGDNEQYF.

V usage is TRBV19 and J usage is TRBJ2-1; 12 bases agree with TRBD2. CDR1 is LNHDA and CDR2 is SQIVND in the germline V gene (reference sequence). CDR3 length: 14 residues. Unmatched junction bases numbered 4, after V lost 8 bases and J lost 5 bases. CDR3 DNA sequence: TGTGCCAGTGCCCTAGCGGGGGGGGACAATGAGCAGTTCTTC. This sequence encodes CASALAGGDNEQFF. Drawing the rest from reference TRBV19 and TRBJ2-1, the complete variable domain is DGGITQSPKYLFRKEGQNVTLSCEQNLNHDAMYWYRQDPGQGLRLIYYSQIVNDFQKGDIAEGYSVSREKKESFPLTVTSAQKNPTAFYLCASALAGGDNEQFFGPGTRLTVL.

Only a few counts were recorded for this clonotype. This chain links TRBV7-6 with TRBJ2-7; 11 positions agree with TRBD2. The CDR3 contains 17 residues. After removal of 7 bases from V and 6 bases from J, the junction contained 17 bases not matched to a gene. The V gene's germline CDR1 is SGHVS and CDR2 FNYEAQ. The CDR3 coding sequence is TGTGCCAGCAACCCCGGACTAGCGGGCCCACGGCAAAGCGAGCAGTACTTC. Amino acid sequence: CASNPGLAGPRQSEQYF.

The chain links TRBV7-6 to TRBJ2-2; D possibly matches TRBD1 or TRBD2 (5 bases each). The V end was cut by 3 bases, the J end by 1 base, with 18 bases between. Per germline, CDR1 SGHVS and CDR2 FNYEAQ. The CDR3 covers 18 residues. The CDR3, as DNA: TGTGCCAGCAGCTTTAGCATAGCCCGAGGGGTGAACACCGGGGAGCTGTTTTTT. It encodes CASSFSIARGVNTGELFF.

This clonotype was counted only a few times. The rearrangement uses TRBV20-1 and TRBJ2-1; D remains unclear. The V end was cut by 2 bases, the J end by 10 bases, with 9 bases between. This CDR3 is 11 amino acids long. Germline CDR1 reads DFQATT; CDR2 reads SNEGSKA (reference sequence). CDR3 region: CSARRVTEQFF. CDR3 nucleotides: TGCAGTGCTAGAAGGGTTACGGAGCAGTTCTTC.